A selection of T cell receptor beta chains follows, all from one sample in a study of shared clonotypes between healthy human individuals. Clones were sequenced by immunoSEQ multiplex PCR, and TCRdb holds only the in-frame ones, with some missing. This table holds 450,000 to 700,000 clones, about 95% found once. The sequenced material came from naive CD8+ T cells sorted from blood. Receptors were obtained from a woman aged 30 to 39 in good health. CDR3s include the opening cysteine and the closing phenylalanine or tryptophan. A D gene is named only where the DNA matches it firmly. Not every row has a clone size; where given, it reads once, few, many or a size class.

cdr3_aa: CASSAGTSAYNEQFF
cdr3_nt: TGTGCCAGCAGCGCCGGGACTAGCGCCTACAATGAGCAGTTCTTC
j_call: TRBJ2-1
clone_size: .
v_call: TRBV9
d_call: TRBD2

cdr3_aa: CASSFTGSYNEQFF
cdr3_nt: TGTGCCAGCAGTTTCACAGGCTCGTACAATGAGCAGTTCTTC
j_call: TRBJ2-1
clone_size: .
v_call: TRBV27
d_call: .

cdr3_aa: CASAVSAGAIYEQYF
cdr3_nt: TGTGCCAGCGCTGTATCAGCGGGAGCAATCTACGAGCAGTACTTC
j_call: TRBJ2-7
clone_size: .
v_call: TRBV27
d_call: TRBD2

cdr3_aa: CASSSTSGSVYEQYF
cdr3_nt: TGTGCCAGCAGCTCGACTAGCGGGAGCGTCTACGAGCAGTACTTC
j_call: TRBJ2-7
clone_size: .
v_call: TRBV6-6
d_call: TRBD2

cdr3_aa: CASSSTGELFF
cdr3_nt: TGTGCCAGCAGCTCGACCGGGGAGCTGTTTTTT
j_call: TRBJ2-2
clone_size: .
v_call: TRBV7-6
d_call: .

cdr3_aa: CASSRSGTSGRPGETQYF
cdr3_nt: TGTGCCAGCAGCCGGAGCGGGACTAGCGGGAGGCCGGGAGAGACCCAGTACTTC
j_call: TRBJ2-5
clone_size: .
v_call: TRBV4-2
d_call: TRBD2

cdr3_aa: CASSAGYGYTF
cdr3_nt: TGTGCCAGCAGCGCAGGGTATGGCTACACCTTC
j_call: TRBJ1-2
clone_size: .
v_call: TRBV5-6
d_call: .

cdr3_aa: CASSLEAGYEQFF
cdr3_nt: TGTGCCAGCAGTTTAGAGGCGGGGTATGAGCAGTTCTTC
j_call: TRBJ2-1
clone_size: .
v_call: TRBV27
d_call: .

cdr3_aa: CASSLRMENTGELFF
cdr3_nt: TGTGCCAGCAGCTTACGGATGGAGAACACCGGGGAGCTGTTTTTT
j_call: TRBJ2-2
clone_size: .
v_call: TRBV7-2
d_call: .

cdr3_aa: CASSQREARGTGELFF
cdr3_nt: TGCGCCAGCAGCCAGCGGGAGGCTCGGGGGACCGGGGAGCTGTTTTTT
j_call: TRBJ2-2
clone_size: once
v_call: TRBV4-1
d_call: TRBD2

cdr3_aa: CASSSQGVKTQYF
cdr3_nt: TGTGCCAGCAGCTCCCAGGGGGTTAAGACCCAGTACTTC
j_call: TRBJ2-5
clone_size: .
v_call: TRBV5-5
d_call: TRBD1

cdr3_aa: CASSEKSLAGLVLFEQFF
cdr3_nt: TGTGCCAGCAGTGAAAAATCCCTAGCGGGTCTGGTTTTGTTTGAGCAGTTCTTC
j_call: TRBJ2-1
clone_size: .
v_call: TRBV6-1
d_call: TRBD2